Each of the 5 T cell receptor beta chains below was sequenced from the same sample in a study of tumor-infiltrating lymphocytes in primary liver carcinoma. Joint extraction of RNA and DNA used about 17-30 mg of bulk tissue that was unsorted. The authors made TCR beta cDNA from 500 ng total RNA with a constant-region primer. Libraries covering TCR beta were generated through three nested multiplex PCR rounds (using a slightly modified ARM-PCR). Researchers ran the first two PCR rounds for 10 cycles each with TRBV1-TRBV30 forward primers and a C-beta reverse primer. TCRdb reprocessed the multiplex PCR reads with MiXCR, giving one entry per CDR3 protein. Among about 190,000 distinct CDR3 sequences listed, around four fifths were seen once. The sample taken for sequencing was tumor tissue from primary liver carcinoma. Source of these receptors: a man aged 40-50 years with primary liver carcinoma and hepatitis B virus infection.

The chain has TRBV6-2 or TRBV6-3 and TRBJ2-7; D not resolved. V lost 9 bases and J lost 3, with 21 bases in between. CDR1 is MNHEY and CDR2 is SVGEGT in the germline V gene. This CDR3 has 15 amino acids. CDR3 sequence: CASSHSRLENYEQYF. CDR3 sequence (DNA): TGTGCCAGTAGTCACTCGAGGCTAGAGAACTACGAGCAGTACTTC.

The rearrangement joins TRBV11-2 to TRBJ2-7, with D unresolved. Trimming removed 6 bases from V and 5 bases from J, with 17 bases in between. The germline V gene encodes CDR1 SGHAT and CDR2 FQNNGV. This CDR3 is 14 amino acids long. In DNA form, the CDR3 reads TGTGCCAGCAGTCTCCGCGGCTATCGGGACGAGCAGTACTTC. Translated, it gives CASSLRGYRDEQYF.

The J gene is TRBJ2-3, the V gene TRBV4-3; the match to TRBD2 covers 9 bases. CDR3 size: 15 residues. The V and J ends lost 6 bases and 1 base, in that order; junction bases with no gene match: 5. Germline-derived CDR1 and CDR2 are LGHNA and YSLEER. CDR3 in amino acids: CASRQRLAGTDTQYF. CDR3 nucleotide sequence: TGCGCCAGCAGGCAACGACTAGCGGGCACAGATACGCAGTATTTT.

About this clonotype itself: An end of the junction does not agree with germline; a read error may underlie this. V gene TRBV11-2 combines with J gene TRBJ2-7; the D is unclear. The CDR3 sequence is 14 residues long. CDR1 is SGHAT and CDR2 is FQNNGV in the germline V gene. CDR3 amino acids: CASSFNKNSYEQYF. DNA for the CDR3: TGTGCGAGCAGCTTTAACAAGAACTCCTACGAGCAGTACTTC. Looking up the rest from reference TRBV11-2 and TRBJ2-7 gives the full variable domain: EAGVAQSPRYKIIEKRQSVAFWCNPISGHATLYWYQQILGQGPKLLIQFQNNGVVDDSQLPKDRFSAERLKGVDSTLKIQPAKLEDSAVYLCASSFNKNSYEQYFGPGTRLTVT.

Regarding this clonotype: The junction shows a germline mismatch at one end, possibly a read error. J is TRBJ2-1 and V is TRBV5-1; D may be TRBD2 (7 bases). Germline V gene lookup returns CDR1 SGHRS and CDR2 YFSETQ. The CDR3 loop spans 16 amino acids. The CDR3 DNA is TGCGCCAACAGCTTGACAGGCGGGAGTAGATACAATGAGCAATTCTTC. It is translated as CANSLTGGSRYNEQFF.